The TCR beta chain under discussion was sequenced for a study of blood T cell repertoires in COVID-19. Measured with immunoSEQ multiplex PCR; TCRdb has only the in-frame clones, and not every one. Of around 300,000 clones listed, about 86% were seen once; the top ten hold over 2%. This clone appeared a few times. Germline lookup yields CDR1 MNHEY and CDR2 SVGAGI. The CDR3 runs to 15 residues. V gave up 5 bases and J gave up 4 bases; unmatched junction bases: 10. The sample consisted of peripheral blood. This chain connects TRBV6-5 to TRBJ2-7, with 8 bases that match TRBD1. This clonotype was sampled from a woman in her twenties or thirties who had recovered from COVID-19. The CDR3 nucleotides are TGTGCCAGCAGTCCCACGACAGGGGACGGGTACGAGCAGTACTTC. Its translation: CASSPTTGDGYEQYF.